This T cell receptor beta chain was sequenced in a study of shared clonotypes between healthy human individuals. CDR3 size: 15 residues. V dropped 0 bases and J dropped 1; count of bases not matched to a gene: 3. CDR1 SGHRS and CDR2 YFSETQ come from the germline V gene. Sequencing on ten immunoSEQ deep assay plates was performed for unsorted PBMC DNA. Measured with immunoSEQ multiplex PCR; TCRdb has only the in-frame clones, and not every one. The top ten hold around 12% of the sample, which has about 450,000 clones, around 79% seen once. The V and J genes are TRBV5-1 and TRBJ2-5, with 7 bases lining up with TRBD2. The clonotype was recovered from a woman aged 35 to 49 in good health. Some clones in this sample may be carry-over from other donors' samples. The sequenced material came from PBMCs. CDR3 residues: CASSLGSGTQETQYF. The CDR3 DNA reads TGCGCCAGCAGCTTGGGAAGCGGGACCCAAGAGACCCAGTACTTC.